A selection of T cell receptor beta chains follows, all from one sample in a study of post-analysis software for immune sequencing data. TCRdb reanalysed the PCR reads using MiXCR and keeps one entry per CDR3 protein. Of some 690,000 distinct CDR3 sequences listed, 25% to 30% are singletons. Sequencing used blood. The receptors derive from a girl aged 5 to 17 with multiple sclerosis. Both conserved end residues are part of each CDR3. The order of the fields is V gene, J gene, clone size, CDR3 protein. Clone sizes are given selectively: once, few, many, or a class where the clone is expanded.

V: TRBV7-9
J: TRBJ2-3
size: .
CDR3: CASSPSTGPDTQYF

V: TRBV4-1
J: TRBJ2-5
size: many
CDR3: CASSQGLGGPLRKTQYF

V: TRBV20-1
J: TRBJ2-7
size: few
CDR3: CSWQQGMTSGSHEQYF

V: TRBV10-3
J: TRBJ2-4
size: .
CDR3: CAISELGAKNIQYF

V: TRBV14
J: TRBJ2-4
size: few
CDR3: CASSQGVGQQNIQYF

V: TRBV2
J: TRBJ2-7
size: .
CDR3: CASRAPSGRADEQYF

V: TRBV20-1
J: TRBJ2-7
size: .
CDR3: CSAPAGEYEQYF

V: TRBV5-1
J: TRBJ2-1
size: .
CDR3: CASRDSGHEQFF

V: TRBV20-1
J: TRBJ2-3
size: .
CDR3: CSASLAGRPADTQYF

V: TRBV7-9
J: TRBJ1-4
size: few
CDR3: CASSSPGPLEKLFF

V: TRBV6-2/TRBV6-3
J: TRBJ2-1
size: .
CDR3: CASSYRTSGPSEQFF

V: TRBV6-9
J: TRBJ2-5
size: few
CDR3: CASRLGHQETQYF

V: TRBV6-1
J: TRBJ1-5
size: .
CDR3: CASSSTAGNQPQHF

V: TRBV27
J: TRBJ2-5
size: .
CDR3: CASRPGHGQEGQETQYF

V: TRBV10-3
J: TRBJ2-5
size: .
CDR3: CAIGGGLAGGQETQYF

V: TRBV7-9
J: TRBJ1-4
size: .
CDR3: CASSQGVGAPNEKLFF

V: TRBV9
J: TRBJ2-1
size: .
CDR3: CASSFNTGAYNEQFF

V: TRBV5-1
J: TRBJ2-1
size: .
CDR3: CASSSRRSGETQFF

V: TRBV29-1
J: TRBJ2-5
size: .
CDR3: CSVQGTPGAQYF

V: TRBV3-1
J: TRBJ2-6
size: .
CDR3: CASSPDTSGASVLTF

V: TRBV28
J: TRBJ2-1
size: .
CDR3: CASSRGGAGQGNEQFF

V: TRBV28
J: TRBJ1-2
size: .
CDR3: CASSPGPRGCGYTF

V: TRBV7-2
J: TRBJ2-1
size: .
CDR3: CASSFRVMNHNEQFF

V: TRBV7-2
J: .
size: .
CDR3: CASSLDLLPGLAGGRETQYF

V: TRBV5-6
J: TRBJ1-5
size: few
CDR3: CASSLGFAGRNQPQHF

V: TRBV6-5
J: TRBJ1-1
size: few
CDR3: CASSYGPYTEAFF

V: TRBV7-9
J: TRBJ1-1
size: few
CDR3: CASSPLRGRTEAFF

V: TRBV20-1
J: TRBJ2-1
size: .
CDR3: CSASHGTTLRDEQFF

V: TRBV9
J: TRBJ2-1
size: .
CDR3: CASSVEQREGPYNEQFF

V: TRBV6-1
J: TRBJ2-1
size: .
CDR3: CASSGQHVGQFNEQFF

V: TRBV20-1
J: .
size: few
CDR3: CSARGIGDRGTETQYF

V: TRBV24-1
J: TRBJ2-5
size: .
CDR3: CATSDNRYQETQYF

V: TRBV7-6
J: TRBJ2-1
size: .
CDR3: CASSDLAKSSYNEQFF

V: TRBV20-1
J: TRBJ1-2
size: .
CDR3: CSAATGADKSGGYTF

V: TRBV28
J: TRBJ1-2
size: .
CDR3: CASSVAFGTGYTF